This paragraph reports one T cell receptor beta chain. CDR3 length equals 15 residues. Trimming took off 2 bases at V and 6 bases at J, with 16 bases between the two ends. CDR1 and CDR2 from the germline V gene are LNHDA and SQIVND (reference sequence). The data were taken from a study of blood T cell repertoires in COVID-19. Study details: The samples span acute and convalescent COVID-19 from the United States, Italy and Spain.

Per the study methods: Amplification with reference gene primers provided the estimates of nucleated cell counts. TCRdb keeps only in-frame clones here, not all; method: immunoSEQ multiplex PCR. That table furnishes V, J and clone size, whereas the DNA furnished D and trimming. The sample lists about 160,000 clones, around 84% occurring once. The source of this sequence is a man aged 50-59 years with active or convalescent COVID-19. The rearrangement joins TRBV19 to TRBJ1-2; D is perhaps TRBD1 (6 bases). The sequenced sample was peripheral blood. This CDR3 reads CASSILRGAPNGYTF. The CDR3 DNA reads TGTGCCAGTAGTATACTACGGGGGGCGCCGAATGGCTACACCTTC.